This section outlines one T cell receptor beta chain sequence together with its context. The protocol was immunoSEQ multiplex PCR, while the TCRdb copy is restricted to in-frame clones and leaves out a portion. The sample consists of fewer than 200,000 clones, roughly 88% of them appearing once. This sample stems from a study of blood T cell repertoires in COVID-19. About the research overall: From the United States, Italy and Spain came samples of acute and convalescent COVID-19.

Germline values: CDR1 ENHRY, CDR2 SYGVKD. The CDR3 has 14 residues. V shed 6 bases and J 7 bases; nucleotides not matched to a gene: 5. The chain joins TRBV10-3 to TRBJ1-6, with 8 positions matching TRBD1. Sequenced material: peripheral blood. The receptor was derived from a woman at least 80 years old with acute or convalescent COVID-19. The CDR3 DNA sequence: TGTGCCATCAGGACGGGGACAGGAAATTCACCCCTCCACTTT. It codes for CAIRTGTGNSPLHF.